Shown below are 14 T cell receptor beta chains from a single sample sequenced in a study of OX40 agonist ivuxolimab in advanced cancers. Clones were sequenced by immunoSEQ multiplex PCR, and TCRdb holds only the in-frame ones, with some missing. The data contain 35,000 to 40,000 clones, less than 85% of them singletons. Sequenced material: CD4+ or CD8+ T cells sorted from blood, taken in a trial of the OX40 agonist ivuxolimab. The receptor source for this set is an adult with an advanced solid tumor such as melanoma, head and neck, liver or kidney cancer.

This clone showed up just a few times. This chain joins TRBV27 and TRBJ2-6, with 7 bases identical to TRBD1. Trimming removed 5 bases from V and 0 bases from J; junction bases left unmatched: 7. Germline-derived CDR1 and CDR2 are MNHEY and SMNVEV (reference sequence). This CDR3 has 17 residues. The CDR3 spells CASSRRQGFSGANVLTF. The DNA of the CDR3 is TGTGCCAGCAGTCGCAGACAGGGATTCTCTGGGGCCAACGTCCTGACTTTC.

About this clone: The junction departs from the called germline gene at one end, perhaps through a read error. The sample holds other DNA sequences that translate to the same CDR3. CDR3 region: CASSLAARMNTGELFF. The CDR3 nucleotides are TGCGCTAGCAGCTTGGCCGCCAGAATGAACACCGGGGAGCTGTTTTTT. The chain is built from TRBV5-1 and TRBJ2-2, with D uncertain. Germline CDR1 is SGHRS and CDR2 is YFSETQ. The CDR3 extends over 16 amino acids.

V and J are TRBV5-1 and TRBJ1-1; 8 nucleotides align to TRBD1. The V gene's germline CDR1 is SGHRS and CDR2 YFSETQ. The CDR3 has 14 amino acids. With V trimmed by 6 bases and J by 1 base, 5 bases remained unmatched. The CDR3, as DNA: TGCGCCAGCAATGAGGACAGGGCGAACACTGAAGCTTTCTTT. It is translated as CASNEDRANTEAFF.

The chain has TRBV18 and TRBJ1-5; TRBD1 agrees at 7 bases. The CDR3 is 14 amino acids. After removal of 3 bases from V and 6 bases from J, the junction contained 5 bases not matched to a gene. Germline CDR1 and CDR2: KGHSH and LQKENI. The CDR3 coding sequence is TGTGCCAGCTCACCGACAGGGAAGGGTCAGCCCCAGCATTTT. It encodes CASSPTGKGQPQHF.

This rearrangement joins TRBV19 to TRBJ1-2, with D perhaps matching TRBD1 (6 bases). V gave up 6 bases and J gave up 6 bases, with 20 bases separating them. CDR3 length equals 15 residues. CDR1 is LNHDA and CDR2 is SQIVND in the germline V gene (reference sequence). The CDR3 DNA reads as TGTGCCAGTAGGGACCAACAGGGTCTCAGTCATGGCTACACCTTC. Translation: CASRDQQGLSHGYTF.

This rearrangement joins TRBV7-2 to TRBJ2-1, with no clear D. The germline gives CDR1 SGHTA, CDR2 FQGNSA. The CDR3 totals 15 residues. The ends were cut back, 5 bases at V and 1 base at J, with 12 bases in the middle. CDR3 sequence reads: CASSASGFSYNEQFF. DNA of the CDR3: TGTGCCAGCAGCGCATCCGGTTTTTCCTACAATGAGCAGTTCTTC.

The V and J genes are TRBV7-2 and TRBJ2-5; D assignment may be TRBD1 or TRBD2 (6 bases each). Germline CDR1 is SGHTA and CDR2 is FQGNSA. Deletions cut 3 bases from V and 2 bases from J, with 13 bases between. The CDR3 has 15 amino acids. DNA for the CDR3: TGTGCCAGCAGCTTTGGGTGGGGGGCTCAAGAGACCCAGTACTTC. Amino acid sequence: CASSFGWGAQETQYF.

CDR3 sequence (DNA): TGTGCCAGCAGCCGGGACAGGGGGTTCGACGAGCAGTACTTC. Protein sequence: CASSRDRGFDEQYF. The chain uses TRBV2 and TRBJ2-7; TRBD1 matches 11 bases. V lost 6 bases to trimming and J lost 5 bases; unmatched junction nucleotides: 6. Germline V gene sequence: CDR1 SNHLY, CDR2 FYNNEI. The CDR3 totals 14 residues. The variable domain in full, with the rest retrieved from reference TRBV2 and TRBJ2-7, is EPEVTQTPSHQVTQMGQEVILRCVPISNHLYFYWYRQILGQKVEFLVSFYNNEISEKSEIFDDQFSVERPDGSNFTLKIRSTKLEDSAMYFCASSRDRGFDEQYFGPGTRLTVT.

The table lists this clone with a few counts. The chain is built from TRBV2 and TRBJ2-6; a possible D gene is TRBD2 (5 bases). In germline, CDR1 is SNHLY, CDR2 FYNNEI. CDR3 length: 15 residues. Trimming left V 6 bases short and J 3 bases short, with 12 bases between. In DNA, the CDR3 is TGTGCCAGCAGACCCCGTACTAGTGGGGCCAACGTCCTGACTTTC. The encoded protein is CASRPRTSGANVLTF. Complete variable domain (other parts from reference TRBV2 and TRBJ2-6): EPEVTQTPSHQVTQMGQEVILRCVPISNHLYFYWYRQILGQKVEFLVSFYNNEISEKSEIFDDQFSVERPDGSNFTLKIRSTKLEDSAMYFCASRPRTSGANVLTFGAGSRLTVL.

The chain links TRBV19 to TRBJ1-1, with D uncertain. V lost 2 bases to trimming and J lost 1 base, with 11 bases between them. The CDR3 has 15 amino acids. CDR1 LNHDA and CDR2 SQIVND come from the germline V gene (reference sequence). The chain's CDR3 is CASSIIGRRNTEAFF. CDR3 nucleotides: TGTGCCAGTAGTATAATCGGGAGAAGGAACACTGAAGCTTTCTTT.

This clone was recorded once. The rearrangement uses TRBV7-2 and TRBJ2-2; no clear D. CDR1 and CDR2 from the germline V gene are SGHTA and FQGNSA. Trimming took off 3 bases at V and 5 bases at J, with 7 bases between the two ends. This CDR3 is 13 amino acids long. CDR3 region: CASSFRSTGELFF. The CDR3, as DNA: TGTGCCAGCAGCTTTAGGAGTACCGGGGAGCTGTTTTTT.

J is TRBJ2-3 and V is TRBV7-9; TRBD1 or TRBD2 may be the D gene (5 bases each). Germline V gene data show CDR1 as SEHNR and CDR2 as FQNEAQ (reference sequence). The CDR3 sequence is 13 residues long. Between the trimmed V and J ends, which lost 5 bases and 2 bases, there was a span of 8 bases. The CDR3 coding sequence is TGTGCCAGCAGCCACGGGGCCACAGATACGCAGTATTTT. Its translation is CASSHGATDTQYF.

In the case of this clone: The sample holds other DNA sequences that translate to the same CDR3. The rearrangement uses TRBV6-5 and TRBJ1-2; D is ambiguous. The CDR3 is 13 amino acids. Trimming pared 2 bases from V and 4 bases from J, leaving 8 bases between. Looked up from germline, CDR1 is MNHEY and CDR2 is SVGAGI. The CDR3: CASSYRTGYGYTF. In DNA form, the CDR3 reads TGTGCCAGCAGTTACCGGACGGGCTATGGCTACACCTTC.

The V gene is TRBV29-1, the J gene TRBJ1-1; D may be TRBD1 (5 bases). CDR1 SQVTM and CDR2 ANQGSEA come from the germline V gene. CDR3 size: 12 residues. V gave up 4 bases and J gave up 1 base, with 7 bases separating them. This CDR3 reads CSVVGGNTEAFF. The CDR3 DNA sequence: TGCAGCGTTGTTGGGGGGAACACTGAAGCTTTCTTT.